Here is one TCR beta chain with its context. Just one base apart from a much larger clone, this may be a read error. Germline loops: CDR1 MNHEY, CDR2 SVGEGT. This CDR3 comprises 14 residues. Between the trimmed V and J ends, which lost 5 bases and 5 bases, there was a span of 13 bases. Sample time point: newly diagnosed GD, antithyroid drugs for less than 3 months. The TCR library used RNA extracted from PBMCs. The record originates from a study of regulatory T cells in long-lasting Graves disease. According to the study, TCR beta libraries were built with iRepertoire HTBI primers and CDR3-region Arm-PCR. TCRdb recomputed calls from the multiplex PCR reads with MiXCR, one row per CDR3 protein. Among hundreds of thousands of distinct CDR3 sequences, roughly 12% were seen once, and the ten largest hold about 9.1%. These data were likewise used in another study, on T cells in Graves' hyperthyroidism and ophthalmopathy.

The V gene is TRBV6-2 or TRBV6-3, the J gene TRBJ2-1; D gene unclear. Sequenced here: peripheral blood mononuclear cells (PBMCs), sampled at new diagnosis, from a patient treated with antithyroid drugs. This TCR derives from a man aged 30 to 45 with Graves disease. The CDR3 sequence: CASSEIDTHNEQFF. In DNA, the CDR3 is TGTGCCAGCAGTGAGATCGACACCCACAATGAGCAGTTCTTC.